This entry describes one TCR beta chain. Its antigen remains unidentified. Per germline, CDR1 LGHNA and CDR2 YSLEER. CDR3 length: 12 residues. The V end lost 4 bases, the J end lost 7 bases, and 10 bases lay between the germline ends. Some clones are missing from TCRdb's copy, which holds only in-frame ones; the method was immunoSEQ multiplex PCR. In the table there are about 110,000 clones, around 93% of which are singletons. The record originates from a study of CD4+ T cells in melanoma. Study-wide results and caveats: CD8+ T cell, macrophage and B cell function reportedly correlated with neoantigen-specific CD4+ T cells. Diverse differentiation states were reported for melanoma neoantigen-specific CD4+ T cells.

The sample consisted of peripheral blood. This TCR was recovered from a human donor with melanoma. V is TRBV4-3 and J is TRBJ1-2; a possible D gene is TRBD1 (6 bases). The CDR3 here is CASSLTGSGYTF. In DNA form, the CDR3 reads TGCGCCAGCAGCCTAACAGGGAGTGGCTACACCTTC.